This TCR beta chain was identified during a study of cytomegalovirus exposure and HLA in healthy donors. The CDR3 is 16 residues long. The V gene end was trimmed by 5 bases and the J gene end by 4 bases; junction bases not matched to a gene: 6. Germline V gene sequence: CDR1 MDHEN, CDR2 SYDVKM. Use of 60 Vbeta and 13 Jbeta primers characterized the PCR. Data came from immunoSEQ multiplex PCR; TCRdb stores just in-frame clones and leaves some out. The data contain 150,000 to 200,000 clones, around 81% of them singletons. This TCR derives from a young woman in good health and CMV-seronegative. Sequenced input: PBMCs. The chain recombines TRBV28 with TRBJ1-5, with TRBD1 matching 12 bases. The CDR3 loop is CASSRGTGGENQPQHF. The CDR3 coding sequence is TGTGCCAGCAGTAGGGGGACAGGGGGCGAGAATCAGCCCCAGCATTTT.